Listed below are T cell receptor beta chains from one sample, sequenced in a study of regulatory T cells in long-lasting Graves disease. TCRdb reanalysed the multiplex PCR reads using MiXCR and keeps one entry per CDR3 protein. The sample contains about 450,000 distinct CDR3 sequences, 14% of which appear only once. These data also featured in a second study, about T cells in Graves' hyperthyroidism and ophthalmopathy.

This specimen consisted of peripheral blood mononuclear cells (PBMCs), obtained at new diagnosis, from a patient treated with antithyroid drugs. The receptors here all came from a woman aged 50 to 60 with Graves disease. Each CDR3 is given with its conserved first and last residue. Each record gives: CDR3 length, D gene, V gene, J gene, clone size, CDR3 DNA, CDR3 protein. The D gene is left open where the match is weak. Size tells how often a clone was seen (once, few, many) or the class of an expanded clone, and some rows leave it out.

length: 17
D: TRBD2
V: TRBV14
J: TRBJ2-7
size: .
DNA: TGTGCCAGCAGCTTCCGACTAGCGGGCGCTTTTTCCTACGAGCAGTACTTC
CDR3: CASSFRLAGAFSYEQYF

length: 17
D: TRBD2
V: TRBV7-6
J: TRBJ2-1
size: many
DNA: TGTGCCAGCAGCTCACTAGACGGGACTAGCGGGAGGAATGAGCAGTTCTTC
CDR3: CASSSLDGTSGRNEQFF

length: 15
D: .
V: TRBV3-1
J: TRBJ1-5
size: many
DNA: TGTGCCAGCAGCCAAGGCGTGAATAGCAATCAGCCCCAGCATTTT
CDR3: CASSQGVNSNQPQHF

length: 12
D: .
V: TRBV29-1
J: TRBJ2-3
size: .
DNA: TGCAGCGTTGCCGAAGTCCGGGATACGCAGTATTTT
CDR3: CSVAEVRDTQYF

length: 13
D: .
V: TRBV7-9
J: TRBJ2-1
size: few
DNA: TGTGCCAGCAGCCCGGAGGACAACAATGAGCGGTTCTTC
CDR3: CASSPEDNNERFF

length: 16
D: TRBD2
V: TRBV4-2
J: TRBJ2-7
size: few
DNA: TGTGCCAGCAGCCAAGAACTCGCGGGAGAGGTCTACGAGCAGTACTTC
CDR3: CASSQELAGEVYEQYF

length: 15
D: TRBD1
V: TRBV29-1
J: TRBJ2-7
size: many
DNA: TGCAGCGTTGTGCCGGGACAGGGAACTGAGTACGAGCAGTACTTC
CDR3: CSVVPGQGTEYEQYF

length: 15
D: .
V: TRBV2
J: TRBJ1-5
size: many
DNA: TGTGCCAGCAAATCGCAGGGTGATGGCAATCAGCCCCAGCATTTT
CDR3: CASKSQGDGNQPQHF

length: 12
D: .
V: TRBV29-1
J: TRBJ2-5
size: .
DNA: TGCAGCGTTGGGTGGGCCCAAGAGACCCAGTACTTC
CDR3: CSVGWAQETQYF

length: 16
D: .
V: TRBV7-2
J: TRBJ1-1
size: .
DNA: TGTGCCAGCAGCTTAGGTGGGGTTGGTGGGAACACTGAAGCTTTCTTT
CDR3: CASSLGGVGGNTEAFF

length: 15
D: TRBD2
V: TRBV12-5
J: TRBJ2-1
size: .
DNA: TGTGCTAGTGGTTTGGTACGGGGACTAGCGGGCGAGCAGTTCTTC
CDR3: CASGLVRGLAGEQFF

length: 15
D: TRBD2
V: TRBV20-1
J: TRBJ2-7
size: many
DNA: TGCAGTGCTAGAGTTATAGCGGGACCATCCTACGAGCAGTACTTC
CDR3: CSARVIAGPSYEQYF

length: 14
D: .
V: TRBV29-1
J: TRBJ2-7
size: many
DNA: TGCAGCGTTGAAGACGGACCTTTGGGATACGAGCAGTACTTC
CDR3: CSVEDGPLGYEQYF

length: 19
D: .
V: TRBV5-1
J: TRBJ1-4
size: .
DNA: TGCGCCAGCAGCTTGTCTCCAGGGGTGAGAGATGCAACTAATGAAAAACTGTTTTTT
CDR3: CASSLSPGVRDATNEKLFF